This T cell receptor (beta chain) came from a study of blood T cells in healthy people across ages (dated by TCRdb to the mid-2010s). As for the study more broadly: In model experiments, template switching captured roughly one uniquely barcoded TCR beta cDNA molecule for every two T cells. The study analyzed two additional independent replicas of 1 million unique cDNA reads from the same blood draw for two donors, one aged 18 to 30 and one aged 80 or older. Four age groups were formed from the donors: young (average roughly 16 years), middle-aged (around 37), aged (roughly 58) and long-lived (about 80). Age-related changes in TCR beta repertoire diversity were measured in the study by deep sequencing normalized with unique cDNA molecular identifiers. To avoid experimental bias, donors of different ages were distributed randomly across sequencing lanes. Overall results and qualifications from the work: The CMV infection status of donors was not known, potentially confounding age-related changes in expanded clonotypes. The long-lived group showed more naive CD4+ T cells, fewer expanded clones and increased TCR diversity than the aged group, suggesting age selection. Observed TCR beta diversity per million T cells fell roughly linearly with age, and a significant reduction was already apparent by age approximately 40. Bulk unsorted PBMC profiling prevented conclusive comparison of naive and antigen-experienced compartments. Total diversity estimates from one million sequenced T cells were considered lower bounds and underestimates. Observed TCR beta diversity correlated strongly with the percentage of naive T cells measured by flow cytometry.

The germline V gene (reference sequence) sets CDR1 to LNHDA and CDR2 to SQIVND. V is cut by 6 bases and J by 4 bases, and the space between the germline ends is 9 bases. The CDR3, from cysteine to phenylalanine, totals 12 residues. Here the CDR3 DNA is all that survives: 36 bases in frame from base 1. This clonotype appeared a few times. No cognate antigen has been identified for it. The sample holds no much larger clone one base away, and base qualities are not on file. The library was generated by 5' RACE. The sample was run on an Illumina HiSeq 2500. The second PCR ran for about 6 to 12 cycles and used a J-beta primer mix along with a sample-barcoded 5' primer. A unique molecular identifier was introduced onto each TCR beta cDNA molecule by a template-switch 5' adaptor carrying 12 random nucleotides. At least 2.5 million CDR3-containing paired-end reads were obtained from each sample. All of the RNA was converted into first-strand cDNA using the Mint cDNA synthesis kit, with a TRBC-specific oligonucleotide serving as the primer. All cDNA was treated with uracil-DNA glycosylase and then went through a first 18-cycle PCR with the universal primers M1SS and BC2_uni_R. From the authors' description of their analysis: For normalization, 1 million high-quality reads, each with a distinct molecular identifier, were randomly selected from each sample. Reads with shared molecular identifiers were discarded instead of being binned into consensus sequences. MiTCR, run with a Q25 quality threshold and the strictest error-elimination algorithm, handled CDR3 identification, clonotype clustering and error correction. A nonparametric unseen species model with Euler transformation was used to estimate a lower bound on total TCR beta diversity. TCRdb handled the public reads itself, with Q25 trimming in fastp and clone calling in MiXCR, and kept productive beta chains. When rows share a CDR3 protein, they turn into one entry using the most common DNA and genes. These V and J calls derive from TCRdb rather than the authors' analysis. For this sample there are fewer than 700,000 distinct CDR3 sequences; 40% to 45% appear just once. The ten largest account for about 32% of the sample.

The donors were roughly 39 Caucasian individuals from Russia, aged roughly 6 to 100 years, who were systemically healthy. Each donor gave about 9.2 milliliters of peripheral blood, drawn into EDTA-treated Vacutainer tubes. Ficoll-Paque density-gradient centrifugation was used to isolate PBMCs, with at least 6.5 million per sample. Trizol reagent was used to extract total RNA from the PBMCs, yielding at least 6 micrograms per sample. For every donor, flow cytometry on a PBMC aliquot measured the percentage of naive CD45RAhigh/CD27high T cells. The sequence was collected from an elderly man in good health. Recombination linked TRBV19 to TRBJ1-2; TRBD1 is perhaps the D gene, given 5 matching bases. Sequenced sample: blood. The DNA is as follows: TGTGCCAGTAGAGACAGCTTCTATGGCTACACCTTC. Its protein product is CASRDSFYGYTF.